This paragraph reports one T cell receptor (beta chain). What it binds is unknown. CDR3 size: 15 residues. V was clipped by 10 bases and J by 5 bases; unmatched bases: 9. From germline, CDR1 is ENHRY and CDR2 SYGVKD. These data originate in a study of long-term antiretroviral therapy in people with HIV. Study details: The earliest specimens came about a decade ahead of the 2015 immediate-ART recommendation.

They ran version v3.0 of the immunoSEQ assay at survey level. The method was immunoSEQ multiplex PCR; TCRdb's version includes in-frame clones alone and lacks a portion of them. The data hold 20,000 to 30,000 clones, with around 85% observed a single time. Findings and caveats of the study: Older ART regimens may have been in use when blood was drawn between about 2004 and 2018. Post-ART, diversity grew, though it stayed under transplant donor control levels.

The sample was unsorted PBMCs, taken 0.7 years before starting antiretroviral therapy. The receptor's source is a young man with HIV. This chain connects TRBV10-3 to TRBJ2-5; 14 nucleotides line up with TRBD2. In DNA form, the CDR3 reads TGTGCCACCAGGGGACTAGCGGGAGTTTGGGAGACCCAGTACTTC. It encodes CATRGLAGVWETQYF.